This T cell receptor beta chain emerged from a study of shared clonotypes between healthy human individuals. Regarding this clone: Its target is not known.

The study's findings and limits: The diversity represented, both genetic and in exposure history, was limited by few donors.

Investigators spread the genomic DNA of each subset evenly over several immunoSEQ plates. With ten immunoSEQ deep assay plates, unsorted PBMC DNA underwent sequencing. Profiled with immunoSEQ multiplex PCR; TCRdb holds only in-frame clones, not every one. The data show 100,000 or so clones, roughly half seen once. The germline gives CDR1 GTSNPN, CDR2 SVGIG (reference sequence). The ends lost 3 bases at V and 10 bases at J; junction bases unmatched: 14. The CDR3 spans 16 residues. The chain couples TRBV30 to TRBJ1-6; 8 bases map to TRBD1. Sequencing was done on a sample of PBMCs. This TCR was sampled from a woman aged 35 to 49 in good health. Some clones in this sample may be carry-over from other donors' samples. The CDR3 nucleotides read TGTGCCTGGAGCGCCGACAGGGGCCTCACGGGATCACCCCTCCACTTT. Its translation: CAWSADRGLTGSPLHF.